This T cell receptor (beta chain) emerged from a study of cytomegalovirus exposure and HLA in healthy donors (dated by TCRdb to about 2017). The study in broad terms: According to an earlier analysis of 550 to 700 of the donors, 150 million to 200 million T cells yielded approximately 120 million unique TCR beta sequences and 276 Gb of sequence data. An early release that covered 640 HLA-typed donors contained around 300 gigabases of sequencing data and 65 million to 100 million unique TCR sequences. Of the 300 to 500 genotyped donors, approximately 81% were placed in the genetic ancestry cluster associated with self-reported Caucasian donors. The study aimed to test whether cataloging public T cell receptors could reveal signatures of past pathogen exposure. The study profiled the T cell repertoires of under 700 subjects by immunosequencing and related them to cytomegalovirus serostatus. In addition to the first cohort of several hundred subjects, a separate validation cohort of approximately 130 different subjects was used. To predict cytomegalovirus infection status, the study brought together high-throughput TCR immunosequencing, statistical association of individual TCRs with disease status, and machine learning. In a later analysis, previously published TCR beta repertoires from roughly 710 donors were re-analyzed and high-resolution HLA genotyping was added so that TCR occurrence patterns could be studied. Rather than using new phenotypic data, the later analysis identified candidate immune exposures from TCR beta sequences and from how often those sequences occurred across donors. An earlier analysis of approximately 630 of the donors applied high-throughput TCR beta sequencing to assess whether each TCR beta V gene segment acted as functional or pseudogenic. Donor age, sex, ethnicity and CMV serostatus were compiled alongside the repertoire data. Genome-wide SNP genotypes for about 55% of the roughly 670 donors were used in a later genetic analysis, which treated that subset as a discovery cohort. Every repertoire in the discovery cohort had been generated on one and the same sequencing platform. Both class I and class II loci were covered by HLA typing, at four-digit resolution. The number of donors typed differed by locus, with roughly 629-640 for A, B, C, DRB1 and DQB1, 522 for DQA1, approximately 580 for DPA1, and 400 to 490 for DPB1. Because of strong linkage in the cohort, a few DR-DQ haplotypes were treated as single units for association and clustering. Among about 390 genotyped donors of the cohort, an average of about 240,000 unique TCR beta nucleotide sequences were sequenced per donor, roughly 20% of them non-productive. General study outcomes and caveats: At a false discovery rate of 0.05, a later analysis linked 16,951 TCR beta sequences to specific HLA alleles. While some public TCRs were present in many individuals, most TCR sequences turned up only very rarely across donors. In a later analysis, several top co-occurrence clusters were reported to appear linked to parvovirus B19, influenza, CMV and Epstein-Barr virus. A later analysis found that HLA-associated TCR beta chains were more clonally expanded and had lower generation probabilities than equally common non-associated chains. A later analysis found that most CMV-associated TCR beta chains appeared HLA-restricted, with HLA associations seemingly driven largely by CMV exposure. According to the authors, the approach could potentially be generalized to other disease states and immunological phenotypes. In vitro tests confirmed that a few of the cytomegalovirus-associated TCR beta chains recognize cytomegalovirus antigens. The cohort was sequenced for TCR beta chains only, and without alpha or paired-chain data the features that could be detected were limited. Because HLA typing was missing for some donors at each locus, association tests included only the typed subset. The only immune exposure information available for the cohort was CMV serostatus. In a later genetic analysis, fewer N-insertions in productive TCRs were reported among donors in an Asian-associated ancestry cluster than the roughly 700-donor mean. A later analysis found that TCR association rates varied across HLA loci, with DRB1 alleles showing the most associated TCRs and HLA-C alleles the fewest. Cytomegalovirus status was reported to be diagnosed by the classifier with high specificity and sensitivity in both the original and validation cohorts. A further reported finding was that TCR beta sequences accurately predicted the HLA-A and HLA-B alleles for most subjects in the first cohort. An association between a missense DCLRE1C variant and V-gene and J-gene trimming of TCR beta chains was found in a later genetic analysis and replicated in an independent cohort. Assigning TCR associations to individual alleles was difficult when HLA alleles, especially DR and DQ, strongly co-occurred. Because counts were too low, about 17 rarely observed V segments, including chromosome 9 orphons, were excluded from the earlier analysis of roughly 580 of the donors. Presence/absence analyses assumed roughly uniform sequencing depth across donors, an assumption that may not hold. A group of highly shared sequence variants was considered likely to be a technical artifact of the sequencing pipeline. Linkage disequilibrium might explain the correlated functional status among segregating V segments, but an unknown experimental factor could not be excluded. In an earlier analysis of fewer than 750 of the donors, most TCR beta V segments were observed in productive rearrangements about 87% or about 30% of the time, broadly matching IMGT annotations. The study listed over 150 TCR beta chains as associated with cytomegalovirus.

The cohort consisted of 650 to 850 healthy bone marrow donors. Cohort members were all nominally healthy when sampled, although unrecorded immune exposures were likely present. The donor tested CMV seronegative, placing the donor among the 352 seronegative members of the cohort. Each donor provided a peripheral blood sample, and peripheral blood mononuclear cells were used for TCR beta sequencing. The Qiagen DNeasy Blood Extraction Kit was used to extract genomic DNA from the blood cell samples. Receptors were amplified or captured by the immunoSEQ multiplex PCR assay. A mixture of 60 forward primers for TCR Vbeta segments and 13 reverse primers for TCR Jbeta segments was used in the multiplex PCR. The CDR3 region of rearranged TCR beta genes was amplified from genomic DNA with a multiplex PCR assay. On the Illumina HiSeq System, the amplified TCR beta libraries were sequenced as 87-base-pair reads. In the source study's methods: A later analysis tallied roughly 76 million unique TCR beta chains across the 600 to 700 repertoires, and around 10 million of those chains were shared by two or more donors. Raw reads were error-corrected and collapsed into unique sequences with a nearest-neighbor algorithm that merged closely related sequences to remove PCR and sequencing errors. V, D and J gene segments were assigned by aligning CDR3 sequences to IMGT reference sequences. Each retained sequence needed at least a six-nucleotide match to both a V gene segment and a J gene segment. Rearrangements were called productive when the CDR3 lacked stop codons and stayed in frame with V and J; all others were non-productive. Following IMGT convention, CDR3 was defined as the stretch from the second conserved V-encoded cysteine to the conserved J-encoded phenylalanine. The earlier analysis of approximately 500 of the donors excluded sequences that lacked an unambiguous match to a single V gene segment. An earlier analysis of around 600 of the donors classified V segments as functional when productive rearrangements were above 56.7% and as segregating when the standard deviation between donors was above 5%. A statistical classification framework was developed to diagnose cytomegalovirus status using the catalog of TCR beta chain sequences. In a later analysis, TCR nucleotide sequences were compared against IMGT/GENE-DB human TR gene sequences so that V and J genes could be assigned. Using the TCRdist pipeline, a later analysis assigned CDR3 sequences along with most-parsimonious VDJ recombination scenarios. In a later analysis, each TCR beta chain was defined by its CDR3 amino acid sequence together with its V-gene family, and reads without a unique V-gene family were excluded. In a later analysis, several hundred highly shared, low-generation-probability nucleotide sequences were removed to address suspected cross-contamination and a sequencing artifact. A later analysis calculated a clonal expansion index for each public chain from normalized within-repertoire ranks of inferred template counts. Generation probabilities in a later analysis came from a VDJ recombination model fitted to out-of-frame rearrangements, and those results were checked against IGoR. In a later analysis, TCR-TCR, TCR-HLA and TCR-CMV co-occurrence was scored with hypergeometric tests, and a repertoire-size bias correction was applied to TCR pairs. In a later analysis, false discovery rates were estimated by permuting HLA or CMV assignments 20 times. In a later analysis, co-occurring TCRs were grouped with DBSCAN, and TCRdist sequence similarity was added when clustering was performed within HLA-allele-positive subsets. Repertoires with fewer than 30,000 or more than 120,000 public chains were left out of co-occurrence clustering, as were five repertoires with anomalous nucleotide sharing. TCRdb mirrors the immuneACCESS table, restricted to in-frame sequences. Some clones are absent from its copies; in checked studies, under half trace to an unresolved V gene, and the reason for the others is unknown. V, J and clone size were drawn from that table, and D and trimming were deduced from the DNA. The sample table lists approximately 90,000 clones, around 75% of them with a count of one. The ten largest clones take up about 3.1% of the sample.

This clone was observed once. The antigen this receptor binds is unknown. Base quality data are lacking; no much larger clone is found one base away. The sample comprised PBMCs. The TCR originated in a man aged 35-49 years in good health and CMV-seronegative.

The nucleotides read TGCGCCAGCAGCCAAGATGCAGAGACAGGGCGATACGAGCAGTACTTC. Its amino acids are CASSQDAETGRYEQYF. The sequence joins TRBV4-1 to TRBJ2-7, and TRBD1 matches 7 of the central bases. V trim: 0 bases; J trim: 4 bases; unmatched bases: 9. The CDR3 runs 16 residues from the cysteine to the phenylalanine. Only the CDR3 region is kept as DNA, spanning 48 bases read in frame from base 1. According to the germline V gene, CDR1 reads MGHRA and CDR2 reads YSYEKL.